This record covers a single TCR beta chain. During active infection, Seattle patients enrolled and were then monitored through disease. In the authors' workflow: Amplifying reference gene primers gave estimates of nucleated cell counts. Here immunoSEQ multiplex PCR was the method, and the copy in TCRdb shows in-frame clones only, minus some. The DNA gave D and trimming, while V, J and clone size come from that table. The table records roughly 190,000 clones, around 95% of them present only once. The data were obtained in a study of blood T cell repertoires in COVID-19. V lost 1 base to trimming and J lost 6 bases, with 9 bases between them. CDR3 length equals 13 residues. Germline values: CDR1 LNHDA, CDR2 SQIVND (reference sequence).

The sequenced sample consisted of peripheral blood. This receptor was obtained from a man aged 25 to 45 with COVID-19, enrolled during active disease. This chain uses TRBV19 with TRBJ1-2, with TRBD1 as a possible D gene (6 bases). DNA of the CDR3: TGTGCCAGTAGTATAGCACAGGGTAATGGCTACACCTTC. Protein sequence: CASSIAQGNGYTF.